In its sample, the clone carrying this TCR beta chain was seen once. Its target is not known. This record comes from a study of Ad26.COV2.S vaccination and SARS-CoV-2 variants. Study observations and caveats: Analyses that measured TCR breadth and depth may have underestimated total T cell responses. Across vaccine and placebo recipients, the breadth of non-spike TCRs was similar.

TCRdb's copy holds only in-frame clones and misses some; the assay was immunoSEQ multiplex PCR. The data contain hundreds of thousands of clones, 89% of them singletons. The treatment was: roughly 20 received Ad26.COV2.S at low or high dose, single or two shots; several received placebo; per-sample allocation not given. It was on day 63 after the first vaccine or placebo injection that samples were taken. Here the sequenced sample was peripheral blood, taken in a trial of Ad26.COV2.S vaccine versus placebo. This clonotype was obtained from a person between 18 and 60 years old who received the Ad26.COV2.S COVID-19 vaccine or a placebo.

This CDR3 reads CASSSTPRFNQPQHF. The CDR3 DNA sequence: TGTGCCAGCAGTTCTACCCCCCGGTTCAATCAGCCCCAGCATTTT. The chain carries TRBV27 and TRBJ1-5; D is unresolved. The CDR3 has 15 residues. The V end lost 4 bases, the J end lost 3 bases, and 13 bases lay between the germline ends. Germline CDR1 and CDR2: MNHEY and SMNVEV (reference sequence).